This T cell receptor beta chain is drawn from a study of blood T cell repertoires in COVID-19. Study context: From T cells, B-cell-depleted T cells, or PBMCs came the material, which was cDNA or gDNA.

This clone showed up just a few times. Assay: immunoSEQ multiplex PCR; the TCRdb copy retains only in-frame clones and omits some. The table lists roughly 120,000 clones, roughly 85% of them singletons, with about 11% in the top ten. The germline V gene has CDR1 LNHDA and CDR2 SQIVND (reference sequence). The CDR3 sequence is 15 residues long. V was trimmed by 4 bases and J by 4 bases, leaving 16 bases between them. This sequence joins TRBV19 and TRBJ1-2; the D gene is possibly TRBD1 (5 bases). The material sequenced was peripheral blood. The TCR originated in a man older than 75 with acute or convalescent COVID-19. The CDR3 sequence: CASSTTSGGTYGYTF. The CDR3, as DNA: TGTGCCAGTAGTACCACCTCGGGGGGGACCTATGGCTACACCTTC.